The TCR beta chain described here comes from a study of T cell repertoires in cytomegalovirus infection. Study as a whole: Both recently identified HLA-C-restricted and well-studied HLA-B-restricted CMV epitopes were used in the study. Both CMV infection and a matching HLA type were indicated by public TCR beta signatures. Broader study findings: The cumulative frequency of public TCR beta families identified carriers of CMV plus the relevant HLA. Dominating the ex vivo response were TCR beta clonotypes that were CMV-specific and HLA-C-restricted.

TCRdb reprocessed the reads via MiXCR and lists one record per CDR3 protein. The sample has some 900,000 distinct CDR3 sequences; 30% to 35% are singletons. Germline V gene data show CDR1 as MNHNS and CDR2 as SASEGT. After removal of 2 bases from V and 8 bases from J, the junction contained 10 bases not matched to a gene. This CDR3 contains 15 residues. Turning to this clonotype: Its specificity is unknown.

Sequenced here: cultured CD8+ T cells from PBMCs, sampled from culture after CMV antigen stimulation. This sequence joins TRBV6-1 and TRBJ2-3; 7 bases match TRBD1. This clonotype was obtained from a human donor in good health (CMV status not recorded). Some clones in this sample may be carry-over from other donors' samples. The CDR3: CASSETRQGRGTQYF. Here the CDR3 DNA reads TGTGCCAGCAGTGAAACAAGACAGGGTAGGGGTACGCAGTATTTT.